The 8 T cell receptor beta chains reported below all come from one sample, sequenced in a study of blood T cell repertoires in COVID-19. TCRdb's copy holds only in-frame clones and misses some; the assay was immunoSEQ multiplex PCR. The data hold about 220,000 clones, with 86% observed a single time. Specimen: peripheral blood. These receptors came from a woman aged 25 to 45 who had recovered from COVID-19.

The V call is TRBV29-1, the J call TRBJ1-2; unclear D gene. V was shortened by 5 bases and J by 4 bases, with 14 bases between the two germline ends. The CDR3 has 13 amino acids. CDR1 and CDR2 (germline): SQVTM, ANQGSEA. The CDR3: CSVRIDGRYGYTF. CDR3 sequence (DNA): TGCAGCGTTCGAATTGATGGCCGCTATGGCTACACCTTC.

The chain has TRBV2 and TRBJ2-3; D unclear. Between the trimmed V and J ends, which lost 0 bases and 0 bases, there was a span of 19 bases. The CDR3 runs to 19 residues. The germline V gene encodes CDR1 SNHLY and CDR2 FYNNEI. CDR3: CASSEASVFGLQSTDTQYF. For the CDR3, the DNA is TGTGCCAGCAGTGAAGCTTCCGTTTTTGGCCTTCAAAGCACAGATACGCAGTATTTT. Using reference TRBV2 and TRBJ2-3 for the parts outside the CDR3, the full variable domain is EPEVTQTPSHQVTQMGQEVILRCVPISNHLYFYWYRQILGQKVEFLVSFYNNEISEKSEIFDDQFSVERPDGSNFTLKIRSTKLEDSAMYFCASSEASVFGLQSTDTQYFGPGTRLTVL.

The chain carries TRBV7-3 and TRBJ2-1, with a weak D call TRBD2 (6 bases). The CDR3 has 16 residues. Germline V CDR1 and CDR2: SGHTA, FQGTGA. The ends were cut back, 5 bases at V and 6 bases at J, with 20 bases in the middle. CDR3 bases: TGTGCCAGCAGCCCCCACTCGGGGGTGGGGTCCAATGAGCAGTTCTTC. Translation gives CASSPHSGVGSNEQFF.

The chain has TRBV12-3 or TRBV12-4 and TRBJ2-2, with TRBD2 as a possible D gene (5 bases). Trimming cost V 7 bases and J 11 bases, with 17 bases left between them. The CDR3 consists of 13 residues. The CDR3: CASIIGAGVELFF. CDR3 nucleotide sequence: TGTGCCAGCATCATAGGAGCCGGGGTAGAGCTGTTTTTT.

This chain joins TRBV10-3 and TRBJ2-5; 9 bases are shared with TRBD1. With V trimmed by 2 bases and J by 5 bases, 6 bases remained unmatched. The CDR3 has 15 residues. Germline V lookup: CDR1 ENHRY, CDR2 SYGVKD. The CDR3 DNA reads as TGTGCCATCAGTGAGGCTACAGGGGGCCGGGAGACCCAGTACTTC. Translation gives CAISEATGGRETQYF.

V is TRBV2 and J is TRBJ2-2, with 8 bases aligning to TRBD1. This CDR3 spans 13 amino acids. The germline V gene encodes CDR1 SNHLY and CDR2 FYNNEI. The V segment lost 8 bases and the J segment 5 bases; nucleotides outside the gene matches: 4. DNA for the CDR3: TGTGCCAGCGGACAGGGTGAAACCGGGGAGCTGTTTTTT. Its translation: CASGQGETGELFF.

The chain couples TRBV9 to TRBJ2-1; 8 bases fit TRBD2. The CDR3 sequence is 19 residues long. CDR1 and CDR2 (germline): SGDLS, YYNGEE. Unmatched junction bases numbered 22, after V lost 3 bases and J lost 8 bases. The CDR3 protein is CASSATPFVAGLGVDEQFF. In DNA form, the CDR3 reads TGTGCCAGCAGCGCGACCCCATTTGTAGCGGGACTGGGCGTCGATGAGCAGTTCTTC. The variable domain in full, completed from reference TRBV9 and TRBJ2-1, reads DSGVTQTPKHLITATGQRVTLRCSPRSGDLSVYWYQQSLDQGLQFLIQYYNGEERAKGNILERFSAQQFPDLHSELNLSSLELGDSALYFCASSATPFVAGLGVDEQFFGPGTRLTVL.

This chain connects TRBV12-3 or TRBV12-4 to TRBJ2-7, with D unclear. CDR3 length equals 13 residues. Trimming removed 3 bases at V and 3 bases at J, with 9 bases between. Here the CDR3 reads CASSFRRSYEQYF. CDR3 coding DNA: TGTGCCAGCAGTTTTCGGCGGAGCTACGAGCAGTACTTC.